Each of the 6 T cell receptor beta chains below was sequenced from the same sample in a study of blood T cell repertoires in COVID-19. Produced via immunoSEQ multiplex PCR; TCRdb's table is partial and in-frame only. In the table there are 200,000 to 250,000 clones, approximately 85% of which are singletons. The sample was peripheral blood. The receptors derive from a woman in her 70s with acute or convalescent COVID-19.

This sequence joins TRBV28 and TRBJ2-7; the match to TRBD2 covers 7 bases. Germline V gene sequence: CDR1 MDHEN, CDR2 SYDVKM. This CDR3 spans 12 amino acids. CDR3 sequence (DNA): TGTGGCACGAGACGGGGGGTAGGCGAGCAGTACTTC. Protein: CGTRRGVGEQYF.

This clone has a single count. The rearrangement uses TRBV9 and TRBJ2-1; 8 bases are a match to TRBD2. The V and J ends lost 4 bases and 2 bases, in that order; junction bases with no gene match: 8. Germline V gene lookup returns CDR1 SGDLS and CDR2 YYNGEE. The CDR3 covers 16 residues. The CDR3: CASSLRGAGAYNEQFF. The CDR3, as DNA: TGTGCCAGCAGCCTTCGTGGAGCGGGGGCCTACAATGAGCAGTTCTTC.

This clone appeared a single time. The chain links TRBV19 to TRBJ2-1; maybe TRBD1 (6 bases). The CDR3 contains 16 residues. V was pared by 5 bases and J by 4 bases, with 18 bases between. Germline V gives CDR1 LNHDA, CDR2 SQIVND (reference sequence). CDR3 in DNA: TGTGCCAGTAGTCCTCGGAGCCAGGGGCATTACAATGAGCAGTTCTTC. Translation: CASSPRSQGHYNEQFF.

This chain connects TRBV3-1 (or the pseudogene TRBV3-2) to TRBJ2-6; the match to TRBD1 covers 11 bases. With 5 bases clipped from V and 1 base from J, the junction kept 7 bases outside the gene matches. In germline, CDR1 is LGHDT, CDR2 YNNKEL (reference sequence). This CDR3 contains 18 residues. The CDR3 DNA is TGTGCCAGCAGCGGGAAAGGGACAGGGGGGTCTGGGGCCAACGTCCTGACTTTC. This encodes CASSGKGTGGSGANVLTF.

The chain recombines TRBV19 with TRBJ1-2; tentatively, D is TRBD1 (6 bases). V lost 5 bases and J lost 0, with 13 bases in between. Germline assignment: CDR1 LNHDA and CDR2 SQIVND (reference sequence). The CDR3 has 15 amino acids. For the CDR3, the DNA is TGTGCCAGTAGTCCGAAGACAGGTCCTAACTATGGCTACACCTTC. Translating gives CASSPKTGPNYGYTF.

V and J are TRBV2 and TRBJ1-2, with D possibly matching TRBD1 (6 bases). V gave up 9 bases and J gave up 4 bases, with 18 bases separating them. CDR1 SNHLY and CDR2 FYNNEI come from the germline V gene. This CDR3 contains 14 residues. The CDR3 nucleotides read TGTGCCAGGGAATCCACAAGGGGGGGCTATGGCTACACCTTC. This encodes CARESTRGGYGYTF.